Shown below are 15 T cell receptor beta chains from a single sample sequenced in a study of cytomegalovirus exposure and HLA in healthy donors. The assay was immunoSEQ multiplex PCR, and TCRdb's table has in-frame clones only and misses some. The sample lists approximately 160,000 clones, approximately 91% occurring once. Sequencing used PBMCs. These receptors all stem from a woman between 18 and 30 years old in good health and CMV-seropositive.

The chain recombines TRBV10-3 with TRBJ2-2; D gene ambiguous. The germline V and J ends were trimmed by 2 bases and 5 bases, with 12 bases remaining between them. The CDR3 runs to 15 residues. Germline lookup yields CDR1 ENHRY and CDR2 SYGVKD. CDR3 region: CAISEPSRVTGELFF. The CDR3 nucleotides read TGTGCCATCAGTGAGCCTTCTAGAGTAACCGGGGAGCTGTTTTTT.

The chain carries TRBV2 and TRBJ2-7, with TRBD1 matching over 9 bases. With V trimmed by 4 bases and J by 4 bases, 5 bases remained unmatched. Germline loops: CDR1 SNHLY, CDR2 FYNNEI. The CDR3 spans 14 residues. The CDR3 DNA is TGTGCCAGCAGTGGTACGACAGGGGGTTACGAGCAGTACTTC. Its translation: CASSGTTGGYEQYF.

The V call is TRBV5-1, the J call TRBJ2-7; D is possibly TRBD2 (5 bases). Trimming stripped 5 bases from V and 6 bases from J, with 18 bases between. Germline V gives CDR1 SGHRS, CDR2 YFSETQ. The CDR3 extends over 14 amino acids. CDR3 coding DNA: TGCGCCAGCAGTAACCCAGCGGACCCATTCGAGCAGTACTTC. It translates to CASSNPADPFEQYF.

This clone was detected a few times. The chain recombines TRBV6-1 with TRBJ1-2; 9 bases line up with TRBD1. This CDR3 comprises 15 residues. The germline V gene encodes CDR1 MNHNS and CDR2 SASEGT. Trimming took 5 bases from V and 7 from J; bases not matched to a gene: 11. CDR3 loop: CASSNPGQGWFGYTF. Here the CDR3 DNA reads TGTGCCAGCAGTAACCCGGGACAGGGTTGGTTTGGCTACACCTTC.

The genes are TRBV2 and TRBJ2-3; TRBD2 matches at 9 bases. Germline values: CDR1 SNHLY, CDR2 FYNNEI. V dropped 7 bases and J dropped 2; count of bases not matched to a gene: 4. The CDR3 contains 14 residues. The CDR3 sequence is CASKASGTTDTQYF. CDR3 sequence (DNA): TGTGCCAGCAAGGCTAGCGGGACCACAGATACGCAGTATTTT.

The rearrangement joins TRBV27 to TRBJ2-7; D is perhaps TRBD2 (6 bases). The CDR3 has 15 amino acids. V gave up 4 bases and J gave up 7 bases, with 20 bases separating them. Germline CDR1 reads MNHEY; CDR2 reads SMNVEV (reference sequence). The CDR3: CASSWGDRFRSEQYF. The CDR3, as DNA: TGTGCCAGCAGTTGGGGGGACCGGTTTCGGTCTGAGCAGTACTTC.

CDR3 in amino acids: CASSFGETQYF. The CDR3 bases are TGTGCCAGCAGCTTCGGGGAGACCCAGTACTTC. The chain links TRBV5-8 to TRBJ2-5; no clear D gene. The V gene lost 2 bases and the J gene lost 5 bases, with 4 bases spanning the gap. The CDR3 is 11 residues long. Germline assignment: CDR1 SGHTS and CDR2 YDEGEE.

The chain is built from TRBV6-6 and TRBJ2-3; 8 bases fit TRBD2. CDR1 and CDR2 (germline): MNHNY, SVGAGI (reference sequence). V shed 5 bases and J 1 base; nucleotides not matched to a gene: 8. CDR3 length: 16 amino acids. The CDR3 protein is CASSKPAGAGTDTQYF. The CDR3 DNA follows: TGTGCCAGCAGTAAACCAGCGGGAGCGGGCACAGATACGCAGTATTTT.

The J gene is TRBJ2-1, the V gene TRBV5-1; D is undetermined. Per germline, CDR1 SGHRS and CDR2 YFSETQ. Trimming pared 2 bases from V and 2 bases from J, leaving 5 bases between. The CDR3 covers 13 residues. The CDR3 loop reads CASSFSTYNEQFF. The CDR3, as DNA: TGCGCCAGCAGCTTCTCTACCTACAATGAGCAGTTCTTC.

As DNA, the CDR3 is TGTGCCAGCAGCTTACTAGCGGGTTCCTACGAGCAGTACTTC. It encodes CASSLLAGSYEQYF. The chain links TRBV11-3 to TRBJ2-7; TRBD2 agrees at 8 bases. V lost 2 bases and J lost 1; bases outside the gene matches: 1. The length of the CDR3 is 14 residues. The V gene's germline CDR1 is SGHNT and CDR2 YENEEA.

The V and J genes are TRBV6-1 and TRBJ2-7; 10 nucleotides agree with TRBD1. After removal of 3 bases from V and 6 bases from J, the junction contained 8 bases not matched to a gene. Looked up from germline, CDR1 is MNHNS and CDR2 is SASEGT. This CDR3 contains 15 residues. DNA of the CDR3: TGTGCCAGCAGTGATGGACAGGGGGACTGGGGCGAGCAGTACTTC. Its protein is CASSDGQGDWGEQYF.

V usage is TRBV6-6 and J usage is TRBJ2-5; TRBD2 aligns across 8 bases. V shed 5 bases and J 5 bases; nucleotides not matched to a gene: 10. CDR1 is MNHNY, CDR2 SVGAGI, per germline (reference sequence). The CDR3 sequence is 15 residues long. CDR3 nucleotide sequence: TGTGCCAGCAGTGGCCGGGAGGGCCGGGAGGAGACCCAGTACTTC. Its protein is CASSGREGREETQYF.

The chain employs TRBV6-1 and TRBJ1-2, with D unresolved. Trimming removed 11 bases from V and 7 bases from J, with 17 bases in between. CDR3 length equals 12 residues. CDR1 is MNHNS, CDR2 SASEGT, per germline. CDR3 in DNA: TGTGCCTCACATCAGGTCGCAGGTGGCTACACCTTC. Translating gives CASHQVAGGYTF.

The table lists this clone with a few counts. This CDR3 is also generated by other DNA sequences in the sample. The chain links TRBV18 to TRBJ2-7; TRBD2 agrees at 13 bases. The CDR3 sequence is 14 residues long. With 4 bases clipped from V and 5 bases from J, the junction kept 2 bases outside the gene matches. Germline V gives CDR1 KGHSH, CDR2 LQKENI. The DNA for the CDR3 is TGTGCCAGCTCACTTGGACTAGCGGGAGACGAGCAGTACTTC. Amino acids: CASSLGLAGDEQYF.

The chain couples TRBV7-2 to TRBJ1-2, with D possibly matching TRBD1 (6 bases). The V gene lost 5 bases and the J gene lost 7 bases, with 14 bases spanning the gap. The germline CDR1 and CDR2 sequences are SGHTA and FQGNSA. The CDR3 is 13 amino acids. The CDR3 here is CASSPDSLAGYTF. The DNA of the CDR3 is TGTGCCAGCAGCCCGGACAGCTTGGCTGGCTACACCTTC.